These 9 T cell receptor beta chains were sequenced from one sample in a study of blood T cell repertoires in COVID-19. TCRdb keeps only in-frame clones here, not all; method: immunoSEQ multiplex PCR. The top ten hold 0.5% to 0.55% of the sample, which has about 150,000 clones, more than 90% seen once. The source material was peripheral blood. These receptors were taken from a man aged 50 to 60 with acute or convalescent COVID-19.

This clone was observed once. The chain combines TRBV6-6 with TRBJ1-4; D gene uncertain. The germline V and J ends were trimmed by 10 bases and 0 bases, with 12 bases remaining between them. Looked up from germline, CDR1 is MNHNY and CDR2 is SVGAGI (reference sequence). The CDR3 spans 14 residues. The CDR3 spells CATTRTSTNEKLFF. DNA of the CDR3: TGTGCCACCACCAGGACTTCAACTAATGAAAAACTGTTTTTT.

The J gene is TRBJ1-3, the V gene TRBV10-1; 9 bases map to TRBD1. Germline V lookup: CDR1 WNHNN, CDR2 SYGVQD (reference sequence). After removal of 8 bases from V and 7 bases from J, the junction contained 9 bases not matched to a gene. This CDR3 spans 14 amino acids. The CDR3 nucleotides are TGCGCCAGCGCTTACAGGGGGCCCGTCAACACCATATATTTT. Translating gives CASAYRGPVNTIYF.

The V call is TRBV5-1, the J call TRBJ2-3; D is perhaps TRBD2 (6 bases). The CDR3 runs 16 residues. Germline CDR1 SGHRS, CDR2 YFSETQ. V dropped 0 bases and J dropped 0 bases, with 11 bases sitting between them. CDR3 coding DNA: TGCGCCAGCAGCTTGGGATCCGGGGGAAGCACAGATACGCAGTATTTT. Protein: CASSLGSGGSTDTQYF.

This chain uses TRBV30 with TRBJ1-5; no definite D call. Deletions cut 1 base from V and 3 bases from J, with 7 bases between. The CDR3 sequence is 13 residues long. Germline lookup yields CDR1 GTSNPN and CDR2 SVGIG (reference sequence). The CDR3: CAWSARDNQPQHF. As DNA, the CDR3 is TGTGCCTGGAGTGCGAGGGACAATCAGCCCCAGCATTTT.

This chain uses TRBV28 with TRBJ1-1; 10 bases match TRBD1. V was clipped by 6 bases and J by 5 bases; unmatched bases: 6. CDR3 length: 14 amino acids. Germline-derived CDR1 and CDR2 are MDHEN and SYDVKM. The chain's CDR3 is CASSQGQGRTEAFF. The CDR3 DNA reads TGTGCCAGCAGCCAGGGACAGGGGCGAACTGAAGCTTTCTTT.

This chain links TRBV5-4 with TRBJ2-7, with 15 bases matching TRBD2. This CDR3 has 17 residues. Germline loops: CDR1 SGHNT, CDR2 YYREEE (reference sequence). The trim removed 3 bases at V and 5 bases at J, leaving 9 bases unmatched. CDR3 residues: CASSWGPGLAGGNEQYF. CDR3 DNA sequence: TGTGCCAGCAGCTGGGGGCCGGGACTAGCGGGAGGTAACGAGCAGTACTTC.

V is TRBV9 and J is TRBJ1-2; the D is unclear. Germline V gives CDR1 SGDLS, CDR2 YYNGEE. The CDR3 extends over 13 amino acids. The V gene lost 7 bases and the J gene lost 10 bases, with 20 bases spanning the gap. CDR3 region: CASSPGFPLSYTF. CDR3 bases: TGTGCCAGCTCCCCGGGGTTCCCTCTCTCCTACACCTTC.

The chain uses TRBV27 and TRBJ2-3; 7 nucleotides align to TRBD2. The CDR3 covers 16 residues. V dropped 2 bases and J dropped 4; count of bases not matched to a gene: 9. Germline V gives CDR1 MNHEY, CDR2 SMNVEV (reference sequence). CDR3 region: CASSLNWAGESDTQYF. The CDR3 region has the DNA TGTGCCAGCAGTTTAAATTGGGCGGGAGAGTCAGATACGCAGTATTTT.

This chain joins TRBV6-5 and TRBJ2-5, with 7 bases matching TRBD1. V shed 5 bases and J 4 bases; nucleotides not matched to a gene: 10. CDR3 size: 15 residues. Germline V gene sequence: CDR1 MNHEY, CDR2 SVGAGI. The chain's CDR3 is CASSPFLGTAETQYF. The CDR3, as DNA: TGTGCCAGCAGTCCTTTCCTAGGGACAGCAGAGACCCAGTACTTC.